Below, 19 T cell receptor beta chains from the same sample are listed, as sequenced in a study of regulatory T cells in long-lasting Graves disease. Time point of the sample: persistent/refractory GD, antithyroid drugs over 5 years with positive TRAb. Construction of the TCR library relied on RNA isolated from PBMCs. The TCR beta library used iRepertoire HTBI primers with Arm-PCR amplification of CDR3. TCRdb called the multiplex PCR reads again in MiXCR, with one record for every CDR3 protein. The sample shows about 290,000 distinct CDR3 sequences, around 23% of them seen only once. The sequenced sample was peripheral blood mononuclear cells (PBMCs), obtained when the disease was refractory, from a patient treated with antithyroid drugs. These receptors originate from a female donor with Graves disease.

This clonotype was counted a few times. The rearrangement uses TRBV20-1 and TRBJ1-1; weak D call: TRBD1 (5 bases). This CDR3 has 12 amino acids. CDR1 is DFQATT, CDR2 SNEGSKA, per germline (reference sequence). The CDR3, as DNA: TGCACCGGGGCTCAGGGTTATACTGAAGCTTTCTTT. It translates to CTGAQGYTEAFF.

This clonotype was recorded a few times. The V and J genes are TRBV20-1 and TRBJ2-2, with D unclear. Trimming stripped 6 bases from V and 3 bases from J, with 14 bases between. Germline CDR1 and CDR2: DFQATT and SNEGSKA (reference sequence). This CDR3 is built from 14 residues. Here the CDR3 reads CSAETGIHTGELFF. The CDR3 region has the DNA TGCAGTGCGGAGACTGGGATACACACCGGGGAGCTGTTTTTT.

To note about this clonotype: A much more abundant neighbour one base away suggests this may be a read error. This chain links TRBV9 with TRBJ2-7, with a possible D match to TRBD1 (5 bases). Germline V gene data show CDR1 as SGDLS and CDR2 as YYNGEE. This CDR3 region has 17 residues. The CDR3 region is CTSSVVPAVRVEYEQYF. In DNA, the CDR3 is TGTACCAGCAGCGTAGTGCCAGCCGTCAGGGTCGAATACGAGCAGTACTTC.

The chain uses TRBV9 and TRBJ1-2, with 9 bases that match TRBD1. Trimming removed 3 bases from V and 8 bases from J; junction bases left unmatched: 14. The CDR3 spans 16 residues. Germline V gives CDR1 SGDLS, CDR2 YYNGEE. The CDR3 loop is CASSAHRGLGNEGYTF. The CDR3 coding sequence is TGTGCCAGCAGCGCCCACAGGGGGCTGGGGAATGAGGGCTACACCTTC.

The V call is TRBV20-1, the J call TRBJ2-7, with 12 positions matching TRBD2. CDR3 length: 20 residues. Trimming cost V 3 bases and J 3 bases; bases outside gene matches: 21. Germline V CDR1 and CDR2: DFQATT, SNEGSKA (reference sequence). CDR3 nucleotides: TGCAGTGCTAGCCCGCTTCTTAGACTAGCGGGAGAATCACAACTCTACGAGCAGTACTTC. Its translation: CSASPLLRLAGESQLYEQYF.

This chain's CDR3 is CASKGTSGSRETQYF. The CDR3 DNA reads as TGTGCCAGCAAGGGTACTAGCGGGAGTCGAGAGACCCAGTACTTC. The V gene is TRBV6-1, the J gene TRBJ2-5, with 11 positions matching TRBD2. Trimming cost V 7 bases and J 4 bases; bases outside gene matches: 8. The CDR3 spans 15 residues. Germline CDR1 is MNHNS and CDR2 is SASEGT.

This rearrangement joins TRBV29-1 to TRBJ1-2; 8 nucleotides line up with TRBD1. This CDR3 is built from 11 residues. With 8 bases clipped from V and 8 bases from J, the junction kept 7 bases outside the gene matches. CDR1 is SQVTM, CDR2 ANQGSEA, per germline. The DNA for the CDR3 is TGCAGCAGCCTGACAGGGGACGGCTACACCTTC. This sequence encodes CSSLTGDGYTF.

This clonotype turned up a few times. The DNA for the CDR3 is TGTGCCACCAACCCGGCACTCGAGGTCTACGAGCAGTACTTC. This sequence encodes CATNPALEVYEQYF. The gene calls are TRBV6-1 and TRBJ2-7; the D is unclear. V gave up 10 bases and J gave up 3 bases, with 19 bases separating them. Germline V lookup: CDR1 MNHNS, CDR2 SASEGT. This CDR3 is built from 14 residues.

This clonotype appeared many times. The gene calls are TRBV7-2 and TRBJ1-5; the D is unclear. The CDR3 length is 14 residues. Trimming cost V 1 base and J 5 bases, with 9 bases left between them. Germline V gene lookup returns CDR1 SGHTA and CDR2 FQGNSA. In DNA form, the CDR3 reads TGTGCCAGCAGCTTAGTTGGGGAGGATCAGCCCCAGCATTTT. Translation gives CASSLVGEDQPQHF.

The rearrangement joins TRBV6-1 to TRBJ2-2, with D unclear. V lost 11 bases and J lost 4, with 5 bases in between. The CDR3 runs to 10 residues. Germline V CDR1 and CDR2: MNHNS, SASEGT. The chain's CDR3 is CAWGTGELFF. The CDR3 bases are TGTGCCTGGGGCACCGGGGAGCTGTTTTTT.

This clonotype showed up just a few times. V and J are TRBV20-1 and TRBJ1-2; D is undetermined. With 4 bases removed from V and 0 bases from J, the gap between germline ends came to 12 bases. This CDR3 has 14 amino acids. Looked up from germline, CDR1 is DFQATT and CDR2 is SNEGSKA (reference sequence). CDR3 residues: CSATSPGSNYGYTF. In DNA form, the CDR3 reads TGCAGTGCTACATCACCGGGTTCTAACTATGGCTACACCTTC.

V gene TRBV7-9 combines with J gene TRBJ1-5; D is uncertain. CDR3 size: 15 residues. Trimming cost V 5 bases and J 1 base, with 12 bases left between them. Germline V gene lookup returns CDR1 SEHNR and CDR2 FQNEAQ (reference sequence). For the CDR3, the DNA is TGTGCCAGCAGCCCCCCCGGGCGCAGCAATCAGCCCCAGCATTTT. Its translation is CASSPPGRSNQPQHF. The full variable domain, in which reference TRBV7-9 and TRBJ1-5 provide the parts outside the CDR3, is DTGVSQNPRHKITKRGQNVTFRCDPISEHNRLYWYRQTLGQGPEFLTYFQNEAQLEKSRLLSDRFSAERPKGSFSTLEIQRTEQGDSAMYLCASSPPGRSNQPQHFGDGTRLSIL.

This clonotype occurred a few times. The V call is TRBV7-2, the J call TRBJ2-2, with D perhaps matching TRBD1 (6 bases). This CDR3 has 16 amino acids. Trimming stripped 2 bases from V and 2 bases from J, with 12 bases between. The germline V gene encodes CDR1 SGHTA and CDR2 FQGNSA. The CDR3 loop is CASSLRRTDNTGELFF. CDR3 nucleotides: TGTGCCAGCAGCTTACGTAGGACAGACAACACCGGGGAGCTGTTTTTT.

Note on this clonotype: Relative to the germline gene, one junction end is altered; a read error may explain this. V is TRBV7-2 and J is TRBJ2-7; TRBD2 is a possible D gene (5 bases). The CDR3 length is 14 residues. Germline-derived CDR1 and CDR2 are SGHTA and FQGNSA. The CDR3 bases are TGTGCCAGCAGTTTAGGTGGGAGTCCAGGCGAGCAGTACTTC. This encodes CASSLGGSPGEQYF. Based on the CDR3 plus reference TRBV7-2 and TRBJ2-7, the full variable domain is GAGVSQSPSNKVTEKGKDVELRCDPISGHTALYWYRQSLGQGLEFLIYFQGNSAPDKSGLPSDRFSAERTGGSVSTLTIQRTQQEDSAVYLCASSLGGSPGEQYFGPGTRLTVT.

This rearrangement joins TRBV11-2 to TRBJ2-4, with 12 bases that match TRBD2. V shed 5 bases, J shed 9 bases, and the junction held 8 bases outside the gene matches. The CDR3 length is 15 residues. Germline CDR1 SGHAT, CDR2 FQNNGV. The CDR3 loop reads CASSARLAGVGIQYF. The DNA of the CDR3 is TGTGCCAGCAGCGCCCGACTAGCGGGAGTCGGCATTCAGTACTTC. Drawing the rest from reference TRBV11-2 and TRBJ2-4, the complete variable domain is EAGVAQSPRYKIIEKRQSVAFWCNPISGHATLYWYQQILGQGPKLLIQFQNNGVVDDSQLPKDRFSAERLKGVDSTLKIQPAKLEDSAVYLCASSARLAGVGIQYFGAGTRLSVL.

The gene calls are TRBV2 and TRBJ2-3, with D possibly being TRBD2 (5 bases). Trimming cost V 8 bases and J 4 bases, with 19 bases left between them. The CDR3 totals 15 residues. The germline V gene has CDR1 SNHLY and CDR2 FYNNEI. The CDR3 region is CASRGSASGPDTQYF. The CDR3 DNA reads as TGTGCCAGCCGGGGTAGCGCGAGCGGCCCAGATACGCAGTATTTT.

The V call is TRBV27, the J call TRBJ2-7, with TRBD1 matching 8 bases. Germline V gene data show CDR1 as MNHEY and CDR2 as SMNVEV (reference sequence). After removal of 3 bases from V and 5 bases from J, the junction contained 6 bases not matched to a gene. The CDR3 loop spans 14 amino acids. CDR3 residues: CASSFLRGRNEQYF. In nucleotides, the CDR3 is TGTGCCAGCAGTTTCCTCAGGGGGCGAAACGAGCAGTACTTC.

The rearrangement links TRBV6-1 to TRBJ2-2; D perhaps matches TRBD2 (5 bases). Between the trimmed V and J ends, which lost 7 bases and 1 base, there was a span of 10 bases. Germline lookup yields CDR1 MNHNS and CDR2 SASEGT. The CDR3 consists of 14 residues. CDR3 in amino acids: CASNRAENTGELFF. The CDR3 nucleotides read TGTGCCAGCAACCGAGCGGAGAACACCGGGGAGCTGTTTTTT.

This clonotype was seen many times. V usage is TRBV12-3 or TRBV12-4 and J usage is TRBJ2-7; 10 nucleotides align to TRBD2. With V trimmed by 4 bases and J by 4 bases, 4 bases remained unmatched. CDR3 length equals 14 residues. The CDR3 loop reads CASSSSGRGYEQYF. CDR3 sequence (DNA): TGTGCCAGCAGTTCTAGCGGGAGAGGGTACGAGCAGTACTTC.